Below, 7 T cell receptor beta chains from the same sample are listed, as sequenced in a study of blood T cell repertoires in COVID-19 (dated by TCRdb to the early 2020s). The receptor library was made with the immunoSEQ multiplex PCR assay. TCRdb holds this immuneACCESS table with in-frame rearrangements only. Some clones are missing; in checked studies, unresolved V genes explain under half, and the rest has no known cause. The sample table holds roughly 290,000 clones, of which around 90% were seen once. Together, the top ten hold 6% to 7% of the sample. Sequencing was carried out using PBMCs or T cells enriched from blood (not recorded which). Source of these receptors: a woman aged 35 to 49 who had recovered from COVID-19.

V usage is TRBV7-9 and J usage is TRBJ2-7; TRBD2 matches 11 bases. Unmatched junction bases numbered 3, after V lost 5 bases and J lost 3 bases. This CDR3 comprises 14 residues. The germline CDR1 and CDR2 sequences are SEHNR and FQNEAQ (reference sequence). The CDR3 sequence: CASSVLAGGYEQYF. In DNA, the CDR3 is TGTGCCAGCAGCGTTCTAGCGGGAGGCTACGAGCAGTACTTC. The complete variable domain, with remaining parts taken from reference TRBV7-9 and TRBJ2-7, reads DTGVSQNPRHKITKRGQNVTFRCDPISEHNRLYWYRQTLGQGPEFLTYFQNEAQLEKSRLLSDRFSAERPKGSFSTLEIQRTEQGDSAMYLCASSVLAGGYEQYFGPGTRLTVT.

The chain joins TRBV6-2 or TRBV6-3 to TRBJ1-5; 9 nucleotides align to TRBD1. CDR3 length: 16 amino acids. Germline lookup yields CDR1 MNHEY and CDR2 SVGEGT. V dropped 2 bases and J dropped 11; count of bases not matched to a gene: 13. The CDR3 bases are TGTGCCAGCAGTTACACACAGGGGGCCTTAACGGGAGCCCAGCATTTT. As protein: CASSYTQGALTGAQHF.

This clone has a single count. V and J are TRBV27 and TRBJ2-3, with D maybe TRBD1 (6 bases). Germline V gene lookup returns CDR1 MNHEY and CDR2 SMNVEV (reference sequence). The CDR3 is 15 residues long. V was shortened by 3 bases and J by 4 bases, with 14 bases between the two germline ends. The DNA for the CDR3 is TGTGCCAGCAGTTTCCAGGGGATCCCCCCAGATACGCAGTATTTT. Protein sequence: CASSFQGIPPDTQYF.

The CDR3 nucleotides read TGTGCCAGCAGCCAAGTACAGGGGGGGAAGTACGAGCAGTACTTC. It is translated as CASSQVQGGKYEQYF. V gene TRBV4-2 combines with J gene TRBJ2-7; D might be TRBD1 (8 bases). V was trimmed by 1 base and J by 4 bases, leaving 14 bases between them. Germline V lookup: CDR1 LGHNA, CDR2 YNFKEQ. The CDR3 is 15 amino acids.

This clone was observed once. The chain recombines TRBV18 with TRBJ1-4; 7 nucleotides align to TRBD1. This CDR3 contains 16 residues. J gave up 3 bases and V 3 bases, and 7 bases lay outside the gene matches. The germline gives CDR1 KGHSH, CDR2 LQKENI. CDR3 nucleotides: TGTGCCAGCTCACCGGCGAACAGGGGATCTAATGAAAAACTGTTTTTT. Protein: CASSPANRGSNEKLFF.

This chain links TRBV11-1 with TRBJ1-1, with a weak D call TRBD1 (6 bases). Germline V gives CDR1 SGHAT, CDR2 FQDESV (reference sequence). The length of the CDR3 is 15 residues. The V end lost 1 base, the J end lost 5 bases, and 14 bases lay between the germline ends. CDR3 in amino acids: CASSLDRKGVTEAFF. CDR3 bases: TGTGCCAGCAGCTTAGACCGGAAGGGGGTAACTGAAGCTTTCTTT.

The gene calls are TRBV4-2 and TRBJ2-3, with D perhaps matching TRBD1 (6 bases). This CDR3 spans 16 amino acids. The germline V gene has CDR1 LGHNA and CDR2 YNFKEQ. V was trimmed by 1 base and J by 4 bases, leaving 15 bases between them. CDR3 sequence: CASSQVSTGFADTQYF. CDR3 nucleotide sequence: TGTGCCAGCAGCCAAGTGTCCACAGGGTTCGCAGATACGCAGTATTTT.